This TCR beta chain was recovered during a study of T-cell reconstitution after alpha-beta-depleted transplantation in children. Study-wide findings and caveats: Expanded clones from the graft, numbering several hundred, reportedly supplied alpha-beta T cells about two months after transplant. Newly produced T cells mostly accounted for T-cell counts and diversity one year post-transplant.

Library preparation (for TCRbeta) was performed with unique molecular identifiers. TCRdb reanalysed the PCR reads using MiXCR and keeps one entry per CDR3 protein. The sample records 400,000 to 550,000 distinct CDR3 sequences, about 11% being singletons. V lost 3 bases to trimming and J lost 4 bases, with 9 bases between them. The CDR3 extends over 12 amino acids. Germline loops: CDR1 SQVTM, CDR2 ANQGSEA. At least ten counts were recorded for this clonotype. Its antigen is still unknown. J is TRBJ1-2 and V is TRBV29-1; the D is unclear. This sequence originates from a child aged 2 to 10 with inherited bone marrow failure, due to receive a stem cell transplant. The specimen comprised PBMCs, sampled before TCRalphabeta/CD19-depleted stem cell transplant. The CDR3 region has the DNA TGCAGCGTTGACATGCAGCCCTATGGCTACACCTTC. Translating it yields CSVDMQPYGYTF. Combining the CDR3 with reference TRBV29-1 and TRBJ1-2 gives the whole variable domain SAVISQKPSRDICQRGTSLTIQCQVDSQVTMMFWYRQQPGQSLTLIATANQGSEATYESGFVIDKFPISRPNLTFSTLTVSNMSPEDSSIYLCSVDMQPYGYTFGSGTRLTVV.